This TCR beta chain emerged from a study of cytomegalovirus exposure and HLA in healthy donors. The assay was immunoSEQ multiplex PCR, and TCRdb's table has in-frame clones only and misses some. The sample holds some 180,000 clones; 80% to 85% are singletons and the top ten take 1.2%. This clone has only a few counts. V lost 3 bases and J 5 bases, leaving 8 bases between the germline ends. The CDR3 totals 13 residues. Germline values: CDR1 MNHEY, CDR2 SMNVEV (reference sequence). The chain links TRBV27 to TRBJ2-4, with D maybe TRBD2 (6 bases). Sequencing used PBMCs. The receptor was isolated from a woman in her twenties or thirties in good health and CMV-seronegative. The CDR3 loop is CASSLTSENIQYF. CDR3 nucleotide sequence: TGTGCCAGCAGTTTGACTAGTGAAAACATTCAGTACTTC.